What follows is one T cell receptor beta chain and its context. Germline CDR1 is MNHEY and CDR2 is SVGAGI. The CDR3 is 11 amino acids. V was pared by 6 bases and J by 3 bases, with 6 bases between. This sample was included in a study of blood T cell repertoires in COVID-19. In the original analysis: Using reference gene primer amplification, nucleated cell counts were estimated. The protocol was immunoSEQ multiplex PCR, while the TCRdb copy is restricted to in-frame clones and leaves out a portion. That table supplies the V and J calls and clone size; D and trimming were determined from the DNA. The sample contains fewer than 150,000 clones, just over 75% of which appear only once.

The chain joins TRBV6-5 to TRBJ2-7; TRBD1 might be the D (5 bases). The specimen sequenced was peripheral blood. The sequence derives from a human donor in a cohort sampled during active COVID-19. CDR3 in amino acids: CASRQGYEQYF. In nucleotides, the CDR3 is TGTGCCAGCAGGCAGGGCTACGAGCAGTACTTC.